A single T cell receptor (beta chain) is shown here with its context. This specimen comes from a study of shared clonotypes between healthy human individuals. The naive CD8 fraction comprised CD45RO-negative cells positively selected for CCR7 and excluded terminally differentiated effector memory CD45RA+ cells. Clones were read by immunoSEQ multiplex PCR, and TCRdb kept only the in-frame ones, dropping some. The sample shows roughly 2,000,000 clones, around 93% of them seen only once. Germline CDR1 is SGHRS and CDR2 is YFSETQ. Trimming left V 4 bases short and J 9 bases short, with 14 bases between. The CDR3 has 13 residues.

Source material: naive CD8+ T cells from PBMCs. The chain joins TRBV5-1 to TRBJ2-1; D possibly corresponds to TRBD2 (5 bases). The receptor comes from a young man in good health. Some clones in this sample may be carry-over from other donors' samples. The CDR3 spells CASSMDSAGEQFF. DNA for the CDR3: TGCGCCAGCAGCATGGATTCGGCGGGTGAGCAGTTCTTC.